The 22 T cell receptor beta chains below come from one sample, sequenced in a study of blood T cell repertoires in COVID-19. Profiling relied on immunoSEQ multiplex PCR, and the TCRdb table lists in-frame clones only, not all of them. Counted here are 200,000 to 250,000 clones, just over 85% occurring once; the ten biggest clones make up roughly 15%. Sequenced: PBMCs or T cells enriched from blood (not recorded which). The receptors shown here come from a woman between 50 and 59 years old with acute COVID-19.

The rearrangement uses TRBV7-3 and TRBJ2-7, with TRBD2 matching 14 bases. The CDR3 contains 16 residues. Germline values: CDR1 SGHTA, CDR2 FQGTGA. Unmatched junction bases numbered 8, after V lost 2 bases and J lost 8 bases. The CDR3 loop reads CASSLLAGTSGSKQYF. DNA of the CDR3: TGTGCCAGCAGCTTATTAGCCGGGACTAGCGGGAGTAAGCAGTACTTC. The full variable domain, in which reference TRBV7-3 and TRBJ2-7 provide the parts outside the CDR3, is GAGVSQTPSNKVTEKGKYVELRCDPISGHTALYWYRQSLGQGPEFLIYFQGTGAADDSGLPNDRFFAVRPEGSVSTLKIQRTERGDSAVYLCASSLLAGTSGSKQYFGPGTRLTVT.

The chain uses TRBV6-5 and TRBJ2-7, with D maybe TRBD2 (5 bases). V lost 6 bases to trimming and J lost 2 bases, with 17 bases between them. This CDR3 has 15 residues. Germline CDR1 reads MNHEY; CDR2 reads SVGAGI. The CDR3 nucleotides are TGTGCCAGCAGAGGAGGAACAGCTTACCCCTACGAGCAGTACTTC. Amino acids: CASRGGTAYPYEQYF.

The chain recombines TRBV24-1 with TRBJ1-1; 7 nucleotides agree with TRBD1. Germline lookup yields CDR1 KGHDR and CDR2 SFDVKD. This CDR3 is 15 amino acids long. J was trimmed by 7 bases and V by 3 bases; bases with no gene match: 10. The CDR3 coding sequence is TGTGCCACCAGTGATCGGACAGGCCCTACCCATGAAGCTTTCTTT. This gives the protein CATSDRTGPTHEAFF.

This chain links TRBV18 with TRBJ2-2; D may be TRBD2 (6 bases). Germline V CDR1 and CDR2: KGHSH, LQKENI. This CDR3 is 16 amino acids long. The germline V and J ends were trimmed by 1 base and 1 base, with 10 bases remaining between them. CDR3 coding DNA: TGTGCCAGCTCACCACTCCTAGCGAGGAACACCGGGGAGCTGTTTTTT. The encoded protein is CASSPLLARNTGELFF.

The V and J genes are TRBV28 and TRBJ2-3; unclear D gene. The V gene's germline CDR1 is MDHEN and CDR2 SYDVKM. This CDR3 comprises 15 residues. V lost 6 bases and J lost 6, with 19 bases in between. The CDR3 loop reads CASSPMKEIGDTQYF. The CDR3, as DNA: TGTGCCAGCAGCCCCATGAAGGAGATAGGTGATACGCAGTATTTT.

This chain links TRBV2 with TRBJ2-7; 7 positions match TRBD1. Germline-derived CDR1 and CDR2 are SNHLY and FYNNEI. Trimming cost V 10 bases and J 1 base; bases outside gene matches: 4. This CDR3 region has 12 residues. The DNA of the CDR3 is TGTGCCAACTCGGGACAGTCCTACGAGCAGTACTTC. It encodes CANSGQSYEQYF. Using reference TRBV2 and TRBJ2-7 for the parts outside the CDR3, the full variable domain is EPEVTQTPSHQVTQMGQEVILRCVPISNHLYFYWYRQILGQKVEFLVSFYNNEISEKSEIFDDQFSVERPDGSNFTLKIRSTKLEDSAMYFCANSGQSYEQYFGPGTRLTVT.

This chain uses TRBV18 with TRBJ1-5; no clear D gene. V was cut by 0 bases and J by 4 bases, with 4 bases left in between. This CDR3 contains 13 residues. The germline gives CDR1 KGHSH, CDR2 LQKENI. CDR3 bases: TGTGCCAGCTCACCACCGAGAAATCAGCCCCAGCATTTT. Translated, it gives CASSPPRNQPQHF.

The rearrangement links TRBV6-2 or TRBV6-3 to TRBJ2-1, with 7 bases matching TRBD2. Looked up from germline, CDR1 is MNHEY and CDR2 is SVGEGT. J gave up 8 bases and V 2 bases, and 12 bases lay outside the gene matches. CDR3 length: 16 amino acids. CDR3 in DNA: TGTGCCAGCAGTTACCGAGGGCGGGAGAGAAGGGATGAGCAGTTCTTC. This sequence encodes CASSYRGRERRDEQFF.

V gene TRBV28 combines with J gene TRBJ1-1; D perhaps matches TRBD1 (5 bases). The CDR3 extends over 14 amino acids. The ends were cut back, 2 bases at V and 4 bases at J, with 11 bases in the middle. The germline CDR1 and CDR2 sequences are MDHEN and SYDVKM. CDR3 in amino acids: CASSLIGEGTEAFF. The CDR3 nucleotides are TGTGCCAGCAGTTTAATAGGGGAGGGCACTGAAGCTTTCTTT.

CDR3 amino acids: CASSLVGAGGAYEQYF. In DNA, the CDR3 is TGTGCCAGCAGCCTAGTTGGAGCGGGAGGGGCCTACGAGCAGTACTTC. The J gene is TRBJ2-7, the V gene TRBV7-9, with TRBD2 matching 10 bases. This CDR3 has 16 residues. The germline V gene encodes CDR1 SEHNR and CDR2 FQNEAQ (reference sequence). The trim removed 5 bases at V and 2 bases at J, leaving 9 bases unmatched.

V usage is TRBV14 and J usage is TRBJ2-7; possible D gene TRBD2, 6 bases. This CDR3 is built from 15 residues. Germline CDR1 SGHDN, CDR2 FVKESK. The ends were cut back, 3 bases at V and 0 bases at J, with 12 bases in the middle. CDR3 nucleotides: TGTGCCAGCAGCCACTTAAGGGGAGGCTCCTACGAGCAGTACTTC. Translated: CASSHLRGGSYEQYF.

This clone appeared once. The chain recombines TRBV28 with TRBJ1-1, with D hard to call. The CDR3 is made up of 10 amino acids. Germline V gene sequence: CDR1 MDHEN, CDR2 SYDVKM. The CDR3 nucleotides read TGTGAAACCAGAAACACTGAAGCTTTCTTT. Protein: CETRNTEAFF.

The rearrangement uses TRBV28 and TRBJ2-7; 11 bases match TRBD1. The CDR3 totals 16 residues. Germline loops: CDR1 MDHEN, CDR2 SYDVKM. Losses at the gene ends were 3 bases for V and 7 bases for J; bases not matched to a gene: 11. The CDR3 nucleotides read TGTGCCAGCAGTTTCTCAGCAGGGACAGGGGGGCGGGAGCAGTACTTC. Translation gives CASSFSAGTGGREQYF.

V is TRBV5-1 and J is TRBJ1-2, with D tentatively TRBD1 (6 bases). Germline CDR1 SGHRS, CDR2 YFSETQ. The CDR3 runs 15 residues. V was cut by 4 bases and J by 2 bases, with 15 bases left in between. The CDR3 is CASSVKTGINYGYTF. Written as DNA, the CDR3 is TGCGCCAGCAGCGTAAAAACAGGGATCAACTATGGCTACACCTTC.

This clone was counted between two and nine times. This chain joins TRBV28 and TRBJ1-2, with 8 nucleotides matching TRBD1. Germline lookup yields CDR1 MDHEN and CDR2 SYDVKM. J lost 7 bases, V lost 3 bases, and 7 bases had no gene match. The CDR3 runs to 14 residues. The CDR3 DNA follows: TGTGCCAGCAGTTTGGGGCAGGGGGCGGGTGGCTACACCTTC. It encodes CASSLGQGAGGYTF.

The V call is TRBV28, the J call TRBJ1-1, with D possibly TRBD1 on 5 matching bases. Germline-derived CDR1 and CDR2 are MDHEN and SYDVKM. The V and J ends lost 3 bases and 8 bases respectively, with 16 bases between them. The CDR3 consists of 14 residues. CDR3 nucleotides: TGTGCCAGCAGTTTCCGGGGGACCCTCACCGAAGCTTTCTTT. Protein sequence: CASSFRGTLTEAFF. The whole variable domain, remainder taken from reference TRBV28 and TRBJ1-1, is DVKVTQSSRYLVKRTGEKVFLECVQDMDHENMFWYRQDPGLGLRLIYFSYDVKMKEKGDIPEGYSVSREKKERFSLILESASTNQTSMYLCASSFRGTLTEAFFGQGTRLTVV.

The gene calls are TRBV10-3 and TRBJ2-7, with 7 bases that match TRBD1. This CDR3 is 15 amino acids long. Germline lookup yields CDR1 ENHRY and CDR2 SYGVKD. The junction had 7 bases not matched to a gene; V was cut back by 2 bases and J by 3 bases. DNA of the CDR3: TGTGCCATCAGTGAGGGCAGGGGGTTTGGCTACGAGCAGTACTTC. It yields the protein CAISEGRGFGYEQYF.

The chain employs TRBV7-9 and TRBJ2-7; a weak D match, TRBD2 (6 bases). CDR1 is SEHNR, CDR2 FQNEAQ, per germline (reference sequence). The CDR3 is 14 amino acids. V was cut by 5 bases and J by 3 bases, with 14 bases left in between. The DNA for the CDR3 is TGTGCCAGCAGCCCCCGGGGTAGCGGCTACGAGCAGTACTTC. This translates into CASSPRGSGYEQYF.

The chain employs TRBV19 and TRBJ1-6; a possible D gene is TRBD1 (5 bases). CDR1 and CDR2 from the germline V gene are LNHDA and SQIVND (reference sequence). The CDR3 contains 15 residues. Deletions cut 3 bases from V and 10 bases from J, with 16 bases between. CDR3 DNA sequence: TGTGCCAGTAGTATTCGGACAAGGCGCGAATCACCCCTCCACTTT. Translation: CASSIRTRRESPLHF.

The CDR3 sequence: CASSQDRSQETQYF. In DNA form, the CDR3 reads TGCGCCAGCAGCCAGGACAGGAGCCAAGAGACCCAGTACTTC. The genes are TRBV5-1 and TRBJ2-5, with 7 bases fitting TRBD1. From germline, CDR1 is SGHRS and CDR2 YFSETQ. V lost 4 bases to trimming and J lost 1 base; unmatched junction nucleotides: 4. The CDR3 spans 14 residues. Using reference TRBV5-1 and TRBJ2-5 for the parts outside the CDR3, the full variable domain is KAGVTQTPRYLIKTRGQQVTLSCSPISGHRSVSWYQQTPGQGLQFLFEYFSETQRNKGNFPGRFSGRQFSNSRSEMNVSTLELGDSALYLCASSQDRSQETQYFGPGTRLLVL.

V usage is TRBV19 and J usage is TRBJ2-3, with TRBD2 as a possible D gene (6 bases). CDR3 size: 14 residues. V was clipped by 6 bases and J by 0 bases, with 10 bases between them. The germline gives CDR1 LNHDA, CDR2 SQIVND (reference sequence). The CDR3 DNA sequence: TGTGCCAGTAGCAAACTAGCTAGCACAGATACGCAGTATTTT. It specifies CASSKLASTDTQYF. Combining the CDR3 with reference TRBV19 and TRBJ2-3 gives the whole variable domain DGGITQSPKYLFRKEGQNVTLSCEQNLNHDAMYWYRQDPGQGLRLIYYSQIVNDFQKGDIAEGYSVSREKKESFPLTVTSAQKNPTAFYLCASSKLASTDTQYFGPGTRLTVL.

The chain employs TRBV19 and TRBJ2-7; D is perhaps TRBD2 (5 bases). V lost 7 bases and J 6 bases, leaving 13 bases between the germline ends. The CDR3 loop spans 12 amino acids. CDR1 is LNHDA and CDR2 is SQIVND in the germline V gene (reference sequence). This chain's CDR3 is CASNSAGREQYF. In DNA form, the CDR3 reads TGTGCCAGTAACTCCGCGGGTCGCGAGCAGTACTTC.